A single T cell receptor beta chain is shown here with its context. Generated by immunoSEQ multiplex PCR, the TCRdb table keeps only in-frame clones and is missing some. The sample lists over 200,000 clones, around 86% seen once, with 2.2% in the top ten. Germline CDR1 SQVTM, CDR2 ANQGSEA. The CDR3 consists of 11 residues. The ends were cut back, 4 bases at V and 6 bases at J, with 6 bases in the middle. This record comes from a study of blood T cell repertoires in COVID-19. For the study at large: COVID-19 samples from acute and convalescent phases originated in the United States, Italy and Spain.

This sequence was found in a man in his thirties or forties who had recovered from COVID-19. The chain combines TRBV29-1 with TRBJ2-2; the D is unclear. The sample taken for sequencing was peripheral blood. The CDR3 sequence: CSVGSSGELFF. The CDR3 nucleotides are TGCAGCGTTGGAAGCTCCGGGGAGCTGTTTTTT.